This T cell receptor beta chain originates from a study of blood T cell repertoires in COVID-19. Background on the study: The United States, Italy and Spain provided the acute and convalescent COVID-19 samples. T cells, B-cell-depleted T cells, or PBMCs supplied cDNA or gDNA.

This clone appeared once. V was pared by 0 bases and J by 6 bases, with 12 bases between. Germline V gene data show CDR1 as SGDLS and CDR2 as YYNGEE. The CDR3 length is 15 residues. Source study methods: Reference gene primer amplification gave nucleated cell count estimates. Data came from immunoSEQ multiplex PCR; TCRdb stores just in-frame clones and leaves some out. Clonal size and the V and J genes are those of that table, whereas D and trimming came from the DNA. Of roughly 15,000 clones listed, about 91% are singletons. The TCR originated in a human donor in a cohort sampled during active COVID-19. The source material was peripheral blood. The genes are TRBV9 and TRBJ2-2; tentative D call: TRBD1 (5 bases). The CDR3 bases are TGTGCCAGCAGCGTAGGGGGCAGGCTACCCGGGGAGCTGTTTTTT. This translates into CASSVGGRLPGELFF. The full variable domain, in which reference TRBV9 and TRBJ2-2 provide the parts outside the CDR3, is DSGVTQTPKHLITATGQRVTLRCSPRSGDLSVYWYQQSLDQGLQFLIQYYNGEERAKGNILERFSAQQFPDLHSELNLSSLELGDSALYFCASSVGGRLPGELFFGEGSRLTVL.